What follows are 27 T cell receptor beta chains derived from one specimen sequenced in a study of blood T cell repertoires in COVID-19. Produced via immunoSEQ multiplex PCR; TCRdb's table is partial and in-frame only. In the table there are 90,000 to 100,000 clones, approximately 88% of which are singletons. Source material: peripheral blood. These receptors were obtained from a man in his 60s with COVID-19, enrolled during active disease.

This chain joins TRBV15 and TRBJ2-1; 7 bases fit TRBD2. The V gene's germline CDR1 is LNHNV and CDR2 YYDKDF (reference sequence). With V trimmed by 1 base and J by 7 bases, 7 bases remained unmatched. The CDR3 loop spans 15 amino acids. The CDR3 reads CATSRAREGRNEQFF. CDR3 DNA sequence: TGTGCCACCAGCAGAGCGAGGGAGGGCCGAAATGAGCAGTTCTTC. Supplemented by reference TRBV15 and TRBJ2-1, the full variable domain reads DAMVIQNPRYQVTQFGKPVTLSCSQTLNHNVMYWYQQKSSQAPKLLFHYYDKDFNNEADTPDNFQSRRPNTSFCFLDIRSPGLGDTAMYLCATSRAREGRNEQFFGPGTRLTVL.

The chain is built from TRBV30 and TRBJ2-1; D call uncertain. Trimming removed 2 bases at V and 2 bases at J, with 16 bases between. Germline assignment: CDR1 GTSNPN and CDR2 SVGIG (reference sequence). The CDR3 is made up of 16 amino acids. The CDR3 here is CAWSKIATRTYNEQFF. The DNA of the CDR3 is TGTGCCTGGAGTAAAATAGCTACCCGGACCTACAATGAGCAGTTCTTC.

The chain combines TRBV6-5 with TRBJ2-3, with D perhaps matching TRBD2 (6 bases). Trimming removed 6 bases at V and 2 bases at J, with 12 bases between. This CDR3 is 14 amino acids long. Germline V lookup: CDR1 MNHEY, CDR2 SVGAGI. This CDR3 is CASREVAVTDTQYF. The CDR3 nucleotides are TGTGCCAGCAGGGAGGTAGCGGTCACAGATACGCAGTATTTT.

The rearrangement uses TRBV5-1 and TRBJ2-7, with 10 bases matching TRBD2. CDR3 length equals 17 residues. In germline, CDR1 is SGHRS, CDR2 YFSETQ. V shed 0 bases, J shed 5 bases, and the junction held 11 bases outside the gene matches. CDR3 sequence: CASSLGLSGLAGDEQYF. Here the CDR3 DNA reads TGCGCCAGCAGCTTGGGGCTTAGCGGGCTAGCGGGAGACGAGCAGTACTTC.

J is TRBJ2-4 and V is TRBV15; possible D gene TRBD2, 5 bases. Germline CDR1 and CDR2: LNHNV and YYDKDF (reference sequence). V was clipped by 6 bases and J by 3 bases, with 15 bases between them. The CDR3 contains 15 residues. CDR3 bases: TGTGCCACCAGGGGAGCGAGGAGTGACAAAAACATTCAGTACTTC. Translation: CATRGARSDKNIQYF.

The rearrangement uses TRBV12-3 or TRBV12-4 and TRBJ1-1, with D maybe TRBD1 (5 bases). The V gene lost 4 bases and the J gene lost 1 base, with 7 bases spanning the gap. This CDR3 is built from 13 residues. The CDR3 loop reads CASSSTANTEAFF. The DNA of the CDR3 is TGTGCCAGCAGTTCGACAGCGAACACTGAAGCTTTCTTT.

The V and J genes are TRBV19 and TRBJ2-5; 8 bases agree with TRBD2. J lost 2 bases, V lost 3 bases, and 8 bases had no gene match. CDR3 length: 16 amino acids. Germline lookup yields CDR1 LNHDA and CDR2 SQIVND (reference sequence). The CDR3, as DNA: TGTGCCAGTAGTATTTTCCCACCGGGAGGGCAAGAGACCCAGTACTTC. This gives the protein CASSIFPPGGQETQYF.

The rearrangement uses TRBV29-1 and TRBJ1-5; D perhaps matches TRBD1 (5 bases). This CDR3 has 14 residues. V shed 1 base and J shed 2 bases, with 9 bases lying between them. CDR1 SQVTM and CDR2 ANQGSEA come from the germline V gene. The CDR3 nucleotides are TGCAGCGTTGAAGGCAGGGAGGGCAATCAGCCCCAGCATTTT. Protein sequence: CSVEGREGNQPQHF.

J is TRBJ2-7 and V is TRBV7-3; 7 bases map to TRBD2. Germline lookup yields CDR1 SGHTA and CDR2 FQGTGA. The CDR3 contains 13 residues. J was trimmed by 5 bases and V by 2 bases; bases with no gene match: 3. The CDR3 DNA reads TGTGCCAGCAGCTTAGGGCGGGAGAACGAGCAGTACTTC. Translated, it gives CASSLGRENEQYF.

The genes are TRBV13 and TRBJ1-3; possible D gene TRBD1, 6 bases. Trimming removed 0 bases from V and 3 bases from J, with 12 bases in between. Germline V gives CDR1 PRHDT, CDR2 FYEKMQ (reference sequence). This CDR3 contains 16 residues. CDR3 in DNA: TGTGCCAGCAGCTTAGGGAAACAGGGTTTTGGAAACACCATATATTTT. Its protein is CASSLGKQGFGNTIYF.

V gene TRBV29-1 combines with J gene TRBJ2-7, with 9 bases matching TRBD1. After removal of 3 bases from V and 4 bases from J, the junction contained 4 bases not matched to a gene. CDR1 and CDR2 from the germline V gene are SQVTM and ANQGSEA. The CDR3 has 13 residues. The CDR3 is CSVEGQGIYEQYF. The CDR3 DNA reads as TGCAGCGTTGAGGGACAGGGCATATACGAGCAGTACTTC.

The chain recombines TRBV2 with TRBJ2-3, with no clear D. V was pared by 5 bases and J by 3 bases, with 12 bases between. The CDR3 has 14 amino acids. Germline CDR1 is SNHLY and CDR2 is FYNNEI. CDR3 region: CASSPIRSTDTQYF. CDR3 DNA: TGTGCCAGCAGTCCAATACGGTCAACAGATACGCAGTATTTT.

V usage is TRBV28 and J usage is TRBJ2-1, with 9 bases matching TRBD1. Germline V CDR1 and CDR2: MDHEN, SYDVKM. This CDR3 has 17 residues. Losses at the gene ends were 5 bases for V and 0 bases for J; bases not matched to a gene: 8. CDR3 nucleotide sequence: TGTGCCAGCAGTCCTACAGGGGGCGAGGTCTCCTACAATGAGCAGTTCTTC. It codes for CASSPTGGEVSYNEQFF.

This clone has a handful of counts. This chain uses TRBV12-5 with TRBJ1-1, with D possibly matching TRBD1 (6 bases). V was trimmed by 4 bases and J by 3 bases, leaving 15 bases between them. The CDR3 spans 15 residues. Germline V gene data show CDR1 as LGHNT and CDR2 as FRNRAP. The CDR3 DNA reads TGTGCTAGTGGTTCCAGGGGCGGGGGATACACTGAAGCTTTCTTT. Translating it yields CASGSRGGGYTEAFF.

The rearrangement links TRBV24-1 to TRBJ2-1, with 11 bases matching TRBD1. CDR1 is KGHDR, CDR2 SFDVKD, per germline. The CDR3 contains 15 residues. V was pared by 4 bases and J by 7 bases, with 5 bases of the junction left unmatched. CDR3 sequence reads: CATSDRDRGWNEQFF. CDR3 sequence (DNA): TGTGCCACCAGTGACCGGGACAGGGGGTGGAATGAGCAGTTCTTC.

V gene TRBV19 combines with J gene TRBJ1-5; tentatively, D is TRBD1 (5 bases). The CDR3 covers 15 residues. Germline V gene lookup returns CDR1 LNHDA and CDR2 SQIVND (reference sequence). Trimming stripped 6 bases from V and 1 base from J, with 13 bases between. The CDR3 protein is CASRGLQASNQPQHF. DNA for the CDR3: TGTGCCAGTAGGGGACTCCAAGCAAGCAATCAGCCCCAGCATTTT.

The chain joins TRBV5-1 to TRBJ1-6; 8 bases map to TRBD1. Trimming cost V 1 base and J 8 bases; bases outside gene matches: 11. The CDR3 is 17 amino acids. Germline V gene lookup returns CDR1 SGHRS and CDR2 YFSETQ. In nucleotides, the CDR3 is TGCGCCAGCAGCTTGAGGGGACAGGTAGCGGTCGATTCACCCCTCCACTTT. Translated: CASSLRGQVAVDSPLHF. The variable domain in full, with the rest retrieved from reference TRBV5-1 and TRBJ1-6, is KAGVTQTPRYLIKTRGQQVTLSCSPISGHRSVSWYQQTPGQGLQFLFEYFSETQRNKGNFPGRFSGRQFSNSRSEMNVSTLELGDSALYLCASSLRGQVAVDSPLHFGNGTRLTVT.

This CDR3 reads CASSQDFARVRNSGNTIYF. The CDR3 DNA follows: TGTGCCAGCAGCCAAGACTTCGCCCGGGTACGAAACTCTGGAAACACCATATATTTT. The V and J genes are TRBV14 and TRBJ1-3; D unresolved. The V end was cut by 0 bases, the J end by 0 bases, with 18 bases between. The germline V gene encodes CDR1 SGHDN and CDR2 FVKESK. The length of the CDR3 is 19 residues.

The J gene is TRBJ1-3, the V gene TRBV18; TRBD1 might be the D (6 bases). Between the trimmed V and J ends, which lost 4 bases and 0 bases, there was a span of 13 bases. The germline gives CDR1 KGHSH, CDR2 LQKENI. This CDR3 spans 16 amino acids. CDR3: CASSLGQQSSGNTIYF. The CDR3 DNA reads TGTGCCAGCTCACTCGGACAGCAGAGCTCTGGAAACACCATATATTTT.

V and J are TRBV7-2 and TRBJ1-5, with D unresolved. There are 14 residues in the CDR3. The V gene lost 2 bases and the J gene lost 0 bases, with 5 bases spanning the gap. Germline values: CDR1 SGHTA, CDR2 FQGNSA. CDR3 sequence reads: CASSLTYSNQPQHF. CDR3 coding DNA: TGTGCCAGCAGCTTAACTTATAGCAATCAGCCCCAGCATTTT.

This clone was detected once. The chain combines TRBV7-9 with TRBJ1-1; no firm D call. From germline, CDR1 is SEHNR and CDR2 FQNEAQ (reference sequence). The CDR3 covers 15 residues. V lost 4 bases and J lost 1, with 13 bases in between. In DNA form, the CDR3 reads TGTGCCAGCAGCTCGAGCCTCGCAGGGAACACTGAAGCTTTCTTT. This sequence encodes CASSSSLAGNTEAFF.

This clone occurred a few times. The chain uses TRBV5-1 and TRBJ1-1; 7 bases map to TRBD1. The CDR3 is 15 residues long. V trimming: 4 bases; J trimming: 4 bases; junction bases outside the gene matches: 10. Per the germline V gene, CDR1 is SGHRS and CDR2 is YFSETQ. CDR3 in amino acids: CASSPPGQWGTEAFF. DNA for the CDR3: TGCGCCAGCAGCCCCCCGGGACAGTGGGGCACTGAAGCTTTCTTT.

V gene TRBV11-3 combines with J gene TRBJ1-2; 7 bases align to TRBD1. The V gene's germline CDR1 is SGHNT and CDR2 YENEEA. The CDR3 is made up of 14 amino acids. V was clipped by 0 bases and J by 4 bases; unmatched bases: 2. The CDR3 sequence is CASSLDAGGYGYTF. The CDR3 region has the DNA TGTGCCAGCAGCTTAGATGCAGGGGGCTATGGCTACACCTTC.

The J gene is TRBJ2-3, the V gene TRBV11-2; weak D call: TRBD2 (5 bases). V was cut by 3 bases and J by 4 bases, with 8 bases left in between. CDR1 and CDR2 (germline): SGHAT, FQNNGV. The CDR3 sequence is 13 residues long. In DNA, the CDR3 is TGTGCCAGCAGCTTTGCGGGTGCAGATACGCAGTATTTT. Its translation: CASSFAGADTQYF.

Only a few counts were recorded for this clone. V usage is TRBV30 and J usage is TRBJ1-2; weak D call: TRBD1 (6 bases). The CDR3 consists of 14 residues. The V and J ends lost 2 bases and 0 bases respectively, with 10 bases between them. Germline loops: CDR1 GTSNPN, CDR2 SVGIG (reference sequence). CDR3 nucleotides: TGTGCCTGGAGTAGGACAGTAGCTAACTATGGCTACACCTTC. This sequence encodes CAWSRTVANYGYTF.

The gene calls are TRBV18 and TRBJ1-1, with TRBD1 as a possible D gene (6 bases). V was shortened by 1 base and J by 4 bases, with 13 bases between the two germline ends. Germline V lookup: CDR1 KGHSH, CDR2 LQKENI. The CDR3 has 15 residues. CDR3 DNA: TGTGCCAGCTCACCACGTAAGGGGGAGACCACTGAAGCTTTCTTT. Its protein is CASSPRKGETTEAFF.

V and J are TRBV6-2 or TRBV6-3 and TRBJ1-5; no clear D. Germline V gene lookup returns CDR1 MNHEY and CDR2 SVGEGT. The CDR3 totals 12 residues. The V end lost 5 bases, the J end lost 7 bases, and 9 bases lay between the germline ends. The CDR3: CASSILGQPQHF. In nucleotides, the CDR3 is TGTGCCAGCAGTATTCTAGGCCAGCCCCAGCATTTT.